The T cell receptor beta chain described here comes from a study of T cells in Graves' hyperthyroidism and ophthalmopathy. Regions amplified from RNA transcripts were the TCR beta CDR3 regions. First-round RT-PCR of the TCR CDR3 relied on the HTBI primer set. From the multiplex PCR reads, TCRdb called clonotypes with MiXCR, one entry per CDR3 protein. The table lists 200,000 or so distinct CDR3 sequences, around 16% of them singletons, with roughly 49% in the top ten. CDR1 is LGHDT and CDR2 is YNNKEL in the germline V gene (reference sequence). The CDR3 runs to 14 residues. Trimming pared 1 base from V and 6 bases from J, leaving 13 bases between.

Material for sequencing was blood. V and J are TRBV3-1 and TRBJ2-7, with D maybe TRBD1 (5 bases). The origin of this receptor is a woman between 50 and 59 years old with Graves' hyperthyroidism. CDR3 DNA: TGTGCCAGCAGCCAAGTGAGGACATCTGGCGAGCAGTACTTC. This encodes CASSQVRTSGEQYF.